Below are 5 T cell receptor beta chains sequenced from a single sample in a study of blood T cell repertoires in COVID-19. Generated by immunoSEQ multiplex PCR, the TCRdb table keeps only in-frame clones and is missing some. The sample lists under 300,000 clones; approximately 91% were seen once. Sample: PBMCs or T cells enriched from blood (not recorded which). The receptors here all came from a woman aged 40 to 50 with acute COVID-19.

The V gene is TRBV5-6, the J gene TRBJ1-6; 8 bases line up with TRBD1. Germline lookup yields CDR1 SGHDT and CDR2 YYEEEE. J was trimmed by 1 base and V by 4 bases; bases with no gene match: 4. The CDR3 spans 16 residues. This CDR3 is CASSQQGVSYNSPLHF. The CDR3 DNA follows: TGTGCCAGCAGCCAACAGGGGGTATCCTATAATTCACCCCTCCACTTT.

This chain links TRBV2 with TRBJ2-2, with 12 bases lining up with TRBD2. Germline-derived CDR1 and CDR2 are SNHLY and FYNNEI. V shed 6 bases and J 6 bases; nucleotides not matched to a gene: 8. The CDR3 has 16 residues. This chain's CDR3 is CASSLTSGGRAGELFF. CDR3 bases: TGTGCCAGCAGCCTGACTAGCGGGGGTCGTGCCGGGGAGCTGTTTTTT.

This chain connects TRBV2 to TRBJ2-7; 14 bases map to TRBD2. The CDR3 loop spans 15 amino acids. V was pared by 6 bases and J by 0 bases, with 1 base of the junction left unmatched. Germline loops: CDR1 SNHLY, CDR2 FYNNEI. CDR3 region: CASRGLAGASYEQYF. The DNA of the CDR3 is TGTGCCAGCAGGGGACTAGCGGGGGCCTCCTACGAGCAGTACTTC.

This clone appeared once. The chain uses TRBV11-2 and TRBJ1-1, with 9 bases aligning to TRBD1. V gave up 7 bases and J gave up 4 bases; unmatched junction bases: 13. Germline V CDR1 and CDR2: SGHAT, FQNNGV. The CDR3 totals 16 residues. For the CDR3, the DNA is TGTGCCAGCACCACCCCAGGGACAGGGACACTCACTGAAGCTTTCTTT. Its translation is CASTTPGTGTLTEAFF.

The chain uses TRBV5-1 and TRBJ2-1, with 12 positions matching TRBD2. V lost 2 bases, J lost 9 bases, and 9 bases stayed unmatched. The CDR3 runs to 16 residues. The germline gives CDR1 SGHRS, CDR2 YFSETQ. CDR3 nucleotides: TGCGCCAGCAGCTTAGAAACTAGCGGGAGGCTGGGTGAGCAGTTCTTC. As protein: CASSLETSGRLGEQFF.